The clone carrying this T cell receptor beta chain has a handful of counts. This record comes from a study of CD8 T cells in ankylosing spondylitis. V was cut by 4 bases and J by 1 base, with 11 bases left in between. CDR3 length: 15 residues. CDR1 is SGHNT, CDR2 YENEEA, per germline. One entry per CDR3 protein results from TCRdb running MiXCR on the 5' RACE reads. The data show 150,000 to 200,000 distinct CDR3 sequences, with around 9.6% seen just once and more than 13% held by the top ten. The sequenced sample was blood, either unsorted or a sorted T cell fraction (not recorded which). The chain recombines TRBV11-3 with TRBJ2-1; possible D gene TRBD1, 6 bases. The sequence was collected from a female donor with ankylosing spondylitis or in good health (not recorded which). DNA for the CDR3: TGTGCCAGCAGCTCGGACAGTGGGTCCTACAATGAGCAGTTCTTC. Protein: CASSSDSGSYNEQFF. The complete variable domain, with remaining parts taken from reference TRBV11-3 and TRBJ2-1, reads EAGVVQSPRYKIIEKKQPVAFWCNPISGHNTLYWYLQNLGQGPELLIRYENEEAVDDSQLPKDRFSAERLKGVDSTLKIQPAELGDSAVYLCASSSDSGSYNEQFFGPGTRLTVL.